This is a list of T cell receptor beta chains from one sample in a study of T cells in localized non-small cell lung cancer. Measured with immunoSEQ multiplex PCR; TCRdb has only the in-frame clones, and not every one. The sample lists 130,000 or so clones, about 89% occurring once. The sample was peripheral blood, taken before any cancer treatment. These receptors were obtained from a female donor over 55 with stage I lung adenocarcinoma. Each CDR3 is given with its conserved first and last residue. Fields, in order: CDR3 protein, CDR3 DNA, J gene, clone size, D gene, V gene. A D gene is named only where the DNA matches it firmly. Part of the rows lack a size; the others show once, few, many or a class for expanded clones.

CASSPATGGVDTQYF | TGTGCCAGCAGCCCCGCGACAGGGGGAGTAGATACGCAGTATTTT | TRBJ2-3 | NA | TRBD1 | TRBV7-9
CASSEDTWTQYF | TGTGCCAGCAGTGAAGACACATGGACGCAGTATTTT | TRBJ2-3 | few | NA | TRBV25-1
CASSPTSGQETQYF | TGTGCCAGCTCACCAACTAGCGGCCAAGAGACCCAGTACTTC | TRBJ2-5 | NA | TRBD2 | TRBV18
CASSVEGGRNNEQFF | TGTGCCAGCAGTGTTGAGGGAGGTCGAAACAATGAGCAGTTCTTC | TRBJ2-1 | NA | NA | TRBV2
CASSVVDGGAAEAFF | TGTGCCAGCAGCGTAGTAGACGGGGGGGCGGCTGAAGCTTTCTTT | TRBJ1-1 | many | NA | TRBV9
CASGLGDRGRGETQYF | TGTGCTAGTGGTTTGGGCGACAGGGGGCGAGGAGAGACCCAGTACTTC | TRBJ2-5 | NA | TRBD1 | TRBV12-5
CASSPPAWPRNTEAFF | TGTGCCAGCTCACCACCCGCGTGGCCGAGGAACACTGAAGCTTTCTTT | TRBJ1-1 | NA | NA | TRBV18
CASHSSDRGYEQYF | TGTGCCAGCCATTCCTCGGACAGGGGCTATGAGCAGTACTTC | TRBJ2-7 | NA | TRBD1 | TRBV18
CASSLVLPSEQGSYEQYF | TGTGCCAGCAGCTTAGTTCTCCCGTCGGAGCAGGGGTCGTACGAGCAGTACTTC | TRBJ2-7 | NA | NA | TRBV7-8
CAIGTAGGNEQFF | TGTGCCATCGGGACAGCGGGAGGTAATGAGCAGTTCTTC | TRBJ2-1 | NA | TRBD2 | TRBV10-3
CASSLRQGDTIYF | TGTGCCAGCTCACTACGACAGGGGGACACCATATATTTT | TRBJ1-3 | NA | TRBD1 | TRBV18
CASSEGLAHSYEQYF | TGCGCCAGCAGCGAGGGACTAGCGCACTCCTACGAGCAGTACTTC | TRBJ2-7 | NA | TRBD2 | TRBV5-1
CASSLNSKPTGETQYF | TGCGCCAGCAGCTTGAACTCCAAGCCAACCGGGGAGACCCAGTACTTC | TRBJ2-5 | NA | NA | TRBV5-1
CASRNGGGPNGYTF | TGTGCCAGCAGGAACGGCGGGGGCCCTAATGGCTACACCTTC | TRBJ1-2 | NA | NA | TRBV28
CASSPLRGTLIYEQYF | TGTGCCAGCAGTCCACTCCGGGGGACCCTTATCTACGAGCAGTACTTC | TRBJ2-7 | NA | NA | TRBV27
CASSPRVGTPGNTIYF | TGTGCCAGCAGCCCTAGGGTTGGGACACCTGGAAACACCATATATTTT | TRBJ1-3 | NA | NA | TRBV7-2